The clone carrying this T cell receptor (beta chain) was recorded many times. Its antigen is as yet unknown. The data were taken from a study of blood T cells in healthy people across ages. Points from the study as a whole: PBMC samples, being unsorted, prevented any conclusive comparison of naive and antigen-experienced cells.

V lost 6 bases to trimming and J lost 7 bases; unmatched junction nucleotides: 7. This CDR3 is built from 14 residues. Then a second PCR, running roughly 6 to 11 cycles, was carried out with a sample-barcoded 5' primer and a J-beta primer mix. Every single cDNA molecule received a tag from a template-switch adaptor with 12 random nucleotides. Each CDR3 protein gets one entry after TCRdb re-called the 5' RACE reads with MiXCR. The data show just under 900,000 distinct CDR3 sequences, around 26% seen once. Per-sample PBMC isolation yielded at least 6.5 million cells. The chain employs TRBV12-3 or TRBV12-4 and TRBJ2-2; 8 bases match TRBD1. The specimen sequenced was blood. The receptor's source is a woman of 80 years or more in good health. The CDR3 bases are TGTGCCAGCAGCCGCGGACAGGGTAACGGGGAGCTGTTTTTT. Protein: CASSRGQGNGELFF.